These 30 T cell receptor beta chains were all obtained from the same sample, sequenced in a study of shared clonotypes between healthy human individuals. Naive CD8 cells lacked CD45RO and underwent positive selection for CCR7, leaving out terminally differentiated effector memory CD45RA+ cells. Profiled with immunoSEQ multiplex PCR; TCRdb holds only in-frame clones, not every one. The sample records a few million clones, about 93% being singletons. The specimen sequenced was naive CD8+ T cells from PBMCs. These receptors were obtained from a man between 18 and 35 years old in good health. Some clones in this sample may be carry-over from other donors' samples.

The genes are TRBV7-2 and TRBJ2-4; D might be TRBD2 (6 bases). The CDR3 has 15 amino acids. V lost 4 bases to trimming and J lost 11 bases, with 21 bases between them. CDR1 and CDR2 (germline): SGHTA, FQGNSA. CDR3: CASSSLAETLRVQYF. The DNA of the CDR3 is TGTGCCAGCAGCTCCTTAGCGGAAACCTTAAGGGTTCAGTACTTC. Full variable domain (remainder filled in from reference TRBV7-2 and TRBJ2-4): GAGVSQSPSNKVTEKGKDVELRCDPISGHTALYWYRQSLGQGLEFLIYFQGNSAPDKSGLPSDRFSAERTGGSVSTLTIQRTQQEDSAVYLCASSSLAETLRVQYFGAGTRLSVL.

The chain recombines TRBV18 with TRBJ2-7, with D tentatively TRBD1 or TRBD2 (5 bases each). There are 16 residues in the CDR3. CDR1 is KGHSH, CDR2 LQKENI, per germline. The V and J ends lost 3 bases and 5 bases respectively, with 20 bases between them. The CDR3: CASSPPYSLGVDEQYF. The CDR3 nucleotides read TGTGCCAGCTCACCGCCATACTCCCTGGGGGTCGACGAGCAGTACTTC.

The genes are TRBV10-3 and TRBJ2-1; no definite D call. The CDR3 sequence is 16 residues long. The germline V gene encodes CDR1 ENHRY and CDR2 SYGVKD. V was cut by 0 bases and J by 2 bases, with 11 bases left in between. The CDR3, as DNA: TGTGCCATCAGTGAGTCTCGATCATTCCCCTACAATGAGCAGTTCTTC. Amino acids: CAISESRSFPYNEQFF.

This chain's CDR3 is CASSYGTGVPEAFF. The CDR3 DNA sequence: TGTGCCAGCAGCTACGGGACAGGGGTTCCCGAAGCTTTCTTT. The chain employs TRBV13 and TRBJ1-1; TRBD1 aligns across 10 bases. The V and J ends lost 4 bases and 8 bases, in that order; junction bases with no gene match: 7. CDR1 and CDR2 (germline): PRHDT, FYEKMQ (reference sequence). The CDR3 has 14 residues.

This chain uses TRBV19 with TRBJ2-7, with D possibly being TRBD1 or TRBD2 (5 bases each). The V end was cut by 2 bases, the J end by 5 bases, with 13 bases between. The CDR3 consists of 14 residues. The germline CDR1 and CDR2 sequences are LNHDA and SQIVND (reference sequence). This chain's CDR3 is CASSIPGLGDEQYF. The CDR3 DNA is TGTGCCAGTAGTATACCTGGACTGGGGGACGAGCAGTACTTC.

Concerning this clone: This sample includes further DNA sequences coding for the same CDR3. The chain is built from TRBV7-6 and TRBJ2-3; 12 bases line up with TRBD2. CDR1 is SGHVS, CDR2 FNYEAQ, per germline. The CDR3 is 15 amino acids. V gave up 5 bases and J gave up 6 bases; unmatched junction bases: 6. CDR3 region: CASSRLAGVADTQYF. The CDR3 DNA reads as TGTGCCAGCAGCCGACTAGCGGGAGTGGCTGATACGCAGTATTTT. Full variable domain (rest looked up from reference TRBV7-6 and TRBJ2-3): GAGVSQSPRYKVTKRGQDVALRCDPISGHVSLYWYRQALGQGPEFLTYFNYEAQQDKSGLPNDRFSAERPEGSISTLTIQRTEQRDSAMYRCASSRLAGVADTQYFGPGTRLTVL.

This clone was observed once. The rearrangement links TRBV28 to TRBJ2-5; D is perhaps TRBD2 (6 bases). With 5 bases removed from V and 6 bases from J, the gap between germline ends came to 10 bases. CDR1 is MDHEN and CDR2 is SYDVKM in the germline V gene. The CDR3 spans 12 residues. CDR3 nucleotide sequence: TGTGCCAGCAGTCCCCGCGGGAAGACCCAGTACTTC. Amino acids: CASSPRGKTQYF.

The chain uses TRBV27 and TRBJ2-1, with 11 bases fitting TRBD2. Germline V CDR1 and CDR2: MNHEY, SMNVEV (reference sequence). V shed 6 bases, J shed 11 bases, and the junction held 9 bases outside the gene matches. The length of the CDR3 is 14 residues. CDR3 DNA sequence: TGTGCCAGCAGGGGACTAGCGGAGCTGGGTAAGCAGTTCTTC. Amino acid sequence: CASRGLAELGKQFF.

The rearrangement uses TRBV10-1 and TRBJ1-1, with D possibly matching TRBD1 (5 bases). The germline gives CDR1 WNHNN, CDR2 SYGVQD (reference sequence). The V end was cut by 3 bases, the J end by 3 bases, with 20 bases between. CDR3 length: 17 amino acids. The CDR3 sequence: CASSERPGSSYDTEAFF. The DNA for the CDR3 is TGCGCCAGCAGTGAAAGGCCAGGGTCATCGTATGACACTGAAGCTTTCTTT.

This chain links TRBV11-3 with TRBJ2-3; TRBD2 matches 10 bases. With V trimmed by 0 bases and J by 4 bases, 13 bases remained unmatched. The CDR3 totals 19 residues. The germline gives CDR1 SGHNT, CDR2 YENEEA. The CDR3 bases are TGTGCCAGCAGCTTAGATCTATCGACTAGCGGGTGGGGATCAGATACGCAGTATTTT. Encoded protein: CASSLDLSTSGWGSDTQYF.

CDR3 residues: CASSLSASGYDEQFF. In DNA form, the CDR3 reads TGTGCCAGCAGCTTAAGTGCTAGCGGGTACGATGAGCAGTTCTTC. V usage is TRBV7-3 and J usage is TRBJ2-1, with TRBD2 identical over 8 bases. Germline CDR1 reads SGHTA; CDR2 reads FQGTGA. The CDR3 loop spans 15 amino acids. V was clipped by 1 base and J by 8 bases; unmatched bases: 7. Drawing the rest from reference TRBV7-3 and TRBJ2-1, the complete variable domain is GAGVSQTPSNKVTEKGKYVELRCDPISGHTALYWYRQSLGQGPEFLIYFQGTGAADDSGLPNDRFFAVRPEGSVSTLKIQRTERGDSAVYLCASSLSASGYDEQFFGPGTRLTVL.

The chain has TRBV11-2 and TRBJ2-3; D uncertain. The CDR3 is 15 residues long. Germline V gene data show CDR1 as SGHAT and CDR2 as FQNNGV. V gave up 2 bases and J gave up 3 bases, with 12 bases separating them. DNA for the CDR3: TGTGCCAGCAGCTTACAGCCGTCGGAGACAGATACGCAGTATTTT. Translating it yields CASSLQPSETDTQYF.

V usage is TRBV27 and J usage is TRBJ2-1; 8 bases are shared with TRBD2. The J segment lost 10 bases and the V segment lost 6 bases, leaving 11 bases of the junction unmatched. The CDR3 contains 14 residues. In germline, CDR1 is MNHEY, CDR2 SMNVEV (reference sequence). The CDR3 reads CASRSPGGGYEQFF. Here the CDR3 DNA reads TGTGCCAGCAGGTCCCCCGGGGGGGGGTACGAGCAGTTCTTC.

CDR3 residues: CASSQDPETGGVYGYTF. The CDR3 DNA sequence: TGCGCCAGCAGCCAAGATCCTGAGACAGGGGGCGTCTATGGCTACACCTTC. This chain links TRBV4-3 with TRBJ1-2; 10 bases map to TRBD1. CDR1 and CDR2 (germline): LGHNA, YSLEER. The CDR3 is 17 amino acids. V lost 0 bases, J lost 4 bases, and 8 bases stayed unmatched.

This chain joins TRBV5-4 and TRBJ1-3; D is uncertain. V was clipped by 4 bases and J by 0 bases, with 14 bases between them. CDR1 and CDR2 (germline): SGHNT, YYREEE (reference sequence). The CDR3 consists of 16 residues. The CDR3 reads CASSPEALFSGNTIYF. As DNA, the CDR3 is TGTGCCAGCAGCCCGGAAGCCCTTTTCTCTGGAAACACCATATATTTT.

This rearrangement joins TRBV15 to TRBJ2-1; 10 bases are a match to TRBD2. With V trimmed by 1 base and J by 1 base, 4 bases remained unmatched. CDR1 and CDR2 (germline): LNHNV, YYDKDF (reference sequence). This CDR3 contains 17 residues. CDR3 loop: CATSRGEREGSYNEQFF. The CDR3 bases are TGTGCCACCAGCAGAGGGGAGCGGGAGGGTTCCTACAATGAGCAGTTCTTC.

This clone occurred a few times. The chain uses TRBV6-4 and TRBJ2-2; D uncertain. Germline-derived CDR1 and CDR2 are MRHNA and SNTAGT. V lost 4 bases and J 3 bases, leaving 6 bases between the germline ends. The CDR3 extends over 13 amino acids. This chain's CDR3 is CASSGGDTGELFF. The CDR3 nucleotides are TGTGCCAGCAGTGGTGGGGACACCGGGGAGCTGTTTTTT.

V is TRBV15 and J is TRBJ1-5; the D is unclear. Looked up from germline, CDR1 is LNHNV and CDR2 is YYDKDF (reference sequence). The CDR3 is 14 residues long. V was pared by 1 base and J by 2 bases, with 6 bases between. The CDR3 coding sequence is TGTGCCACCAGCAGAGCTGTCGGCAATCAGCCCCAGCATTTT. Translation: CATSRAVGNQPQHF.

J is TRBJ2-1 and V is TRBV4-2; TRBD2 agrees at 8 bases. Germline trimming cut 2 bases from V and 5 bases from J; bases unmatched to any gene: 5. Germline lookup yields CDR1 LGHNA and CDR2 YNFKEQ. CDR3 length: 15 amino acids. This CDR3 is CASSQSGSVHNEQFF. The DNA of the CDR3 is TGTGCCAGCAGCCAAAGCGGGAGTGTCCACAATGAGCAGTTCTTC.

As DNA, the CDR3 is TGTGCCAGTGACGACAGGGGGGATGGCTACACCTTC. Translation gives CASDDRGDGYTF. V usage is TRBV19 and J usage is TRBJ1-2; 9 bases are shared with TRBD1. This CDR3 has 12 residues. The germline V gene encodes CDR1 LNHDA and CDR2 SQIVND (reference sequence). After removal of 8 bases from V and 6 bases from J, the junction contained 4 bases not matched to a gene.

This clone was picked up a small number of times. The chain carries TRBV5-1 and TRBJ2-5, with TRBD1 matching 7 bases. This CDR3 has 16 residues. Germline CDR1 is SGHRS and CDR2 is YFSETQ. Losses at the gene ends were 5 bases for V and 1 base for J; bases not matched to a gene: 11. The CDR3 nucleotides are TGCGCCAGCAGTGCCACGGGACAGCGCCTCCAAGAGACCCAGTACTTC. It translates to CASSATGQRLQETQYF.

The CDR3: CATRTSGVNEQFF. CDR3 sequence (DNA): TGTGCCACAAGGACTAGCGGGGTCAATGAGCAGTTCTTC. The V gene is TRBV25-1, the J gene TRBJ2-1, with 12 bases that match TRBD2. The ends lost 10 bases at V and 6 bases at J; junction bases unmatched: 4. The CDR3 extends over 13 amino acids. The germline V gene encodes CDR1 MGHDK and CDR2 SYGVNS.

The chain has TRBV5-8 and TRBJ2-4; TRBD1 might be the D (5 bases). Per germline, CDR1 SGHTS and CDR2 YDEGEE. The V end was cut by 1 base, the J end by 1 base, with 18 bases between. The CDR3 totals 18 residues. CDR3 region: CASSLTGFAGTAKNIQYF. CDR3 DNA: TGTGCCAGCAGCTTGACAGGATTTGCAGGAACGGCCAAAAACATTCAGTACTTC.

CDR3 sequence reads: CASSPGTANYEQYF. CDR3 in DNA: TGTGCCAGCAGCCCCGGGACAGCGAACTACGAGCAGTACTTC. The rearrangement joins TRBV11-2 to TRBJ2-7, with TRBD1 matching 7 bases. The V gene end was trimmed by 5 bases and the J gene end by 3 bases; junction bases not matched to a gene: 7. In germline, CDR1 is SGHAT, CDR2 FQNNGV. The CDR3 is 14 amino acids. The whole variable domain, remainder taken from reference TRBV11-2 and TRBJ2-7, is EAGVAQSPRYKIIEKRQSVAFWCNPISGHATLYWYQQILGQGPKLLIQFQNNGVVDDSQLPKDRFSAERLKGVDSTLKIQPAKLEDSAVYLCASSPGTANYEQYFGPGTRLTVT.

The chain is built from TRBV27 and TRBJ2-5, with 11 bases that match TRBD2. The V gene end was trimmed by 0 bases and the J gene end by 5 bases; junction bases not matched to a gene: 8. This CDR3 region has 17 residues. Germline assignment: CDR1 MNHEY and CDR2 SMNVEV (reference sequence). In DNA form, the CDR3 reads TGTGCCAGCAGTTTATCGAGACTAGCGGGAAGGTTGGAGACCCAGTACTTC. Its protein is CASSLSRLAGRLETQYF.

This CDR3 is CASSSPRATLNTGELFF. The CDR3 DNA is TGTGCCAGCAGCTCCCCCAGGGCGACCCTGAACACCGGGGAGCTGTTTTTT. The chain combines TRBV7-9 with TRBJ2-2, with D possibly being TRBD1 (5 bases). The CDR3 extends over 17 amino acids. Trimming pared 4 bases from V and 1 base from J, leaving 16 bases between. Looked up from germline, CDR1 is SEHNR and CDR2 is FQNEAQ (reference sequence).

To note about this clone: The junction shows a germline mismatch at one end, possibly a read error. The chain has TRBV29-1 and TRBJ1-4, with 8 positions matching TRBD1. Looked up from germline, CDR1 is SQVTM and CDR2 is ANQGSEA. The CDR3 totals 12 residues. The CDR3 sequence is CSALGQGGSALF. For the CDR3, the DNA is TGCAGCGCCCTTGGACAGGGAGGATCGGCTCTTTTT.

The chain recombines TRBV5-4 with TRBJ2-2; maybe TRBD1 (5 bases). V gave up 9 bases and J gave up 5 bases, with 8 bases separating them. Per germline, CDR1 SGHNT and CDR2 YYREEE (reference sequence). CDR3 length: 11 amino acids. The CDR3 DNA sequence: TGTGCCACAGGGCTTACCGGGGAGCTGTTTTTT. Translated, it gives CATGLTGELFF.

The chain joins TRBV19 to TRBJ2-7, with D maybe TRBD2 (6 bases). This CDR3 has 13 amino acids. Trimming removed 5 bases at V and 4 bases at J, with 12 bases between. Germline CDR1 and CDR2: LNHDA and SQIVND (reference sequence). The CDR3: CASSAGLLYEQYF. CDR3 sequence (DNA): TGTGCCAGTAGTGCGGGACTTTTATACGAGCAGTACTTC.

This rearrangement joins TRBV5-8 to TRBJ2-5; tentative D call: TRBD2 (6 bases). Germline lookup yields CDR1 SGHTS and CDR2 YDEGEE. This CDR3 spans 17 amino acids. The V and J ends lost 2 bases and 3 bases respectively, with 20 bases between them. This CDR3 reads CASSLGSARSGEETQYF. The CDR3 coding sequence is TGTGCCAGCAGCTTAGGCTCGGCTCGGTCGGGGGAAGAGACCCAGTACTTC.